This is a list of T cell receptor beta chains from one sample in a study of vaccination and CD4 T cells after COVID-19. TCRdb processed the PCR reads anew with MiXCR; each CDR3 protein has one entry. The top ten hold around 23% of the sample, which has 5,500 to 7,500 distinct CDR3 sequences, about 50% seen once. These receptors' antigens are unknown. Sample: CD4+ T cells from blood, cultured in vitro. These receptors were taken from a human donor who had recovered from COVID-19. The CDR3 runs from the conserved cysteine through the conserved F or W. A D gene is named only where the DNA matches it firmly. Some rows mark clone size as missing; the rest say once, few, many or name a class of expanded clone.

clone size: few
J gene: TRBJ1-2
V gene: TRBV6-2/TRBV6-3
D gene: NA
CDR3 DNA: TGTGCCAGCAGTTACTCGACTGCCTATGGCTACACCTTC
CDR3 protein: CASSYSTAYGYTF

clone size: NA
J gene: TRBJ1-6
V gene: TRBV12-3/TRBV12-4
D gene: TRBD1
CDR3 DNA: TGTGCCAGCACCCAGGGGGTTCCTAATTCACCCCTCCACTTT
CDR3 protein: CASTQGVPNSPLHF

clone size: NA
J gene: TRBJ2-1
V gene: TRBV24-1
D gene: NA
CDR3 DNA: TGTGCCACCAGTGACTCGTACAATGAGCAGTTCTTC
CDR3 protein: CATSDSYNEQFF

clone size: few
J gene: TRBJ1-5
V gene: TRBV2
D gene: TRBD1
CDR3 DNA: TGTGCCAGCAGCAACACACTACAGGGGTGGACAAATCAGCCCCAGCATTTT
CDR3 protein: CASSNTLQGWTNQPQHF

clone size: NA
J gene: TRBJ2-1
V gene: TRBV11-2
D gene: NA
CDR3 DNA: TGTGCCAGCAGCTTAGGGTCGGGCTACAATGAGCAGTTCTTC
CDR3 protein: CASSLGSGYNEQFF

clone size: NA
J gene: TRBJ2-3
V gene: TRBV7-2
D gene: NA
CDR3 DNA: TGTGCCAGCAGCCGAGGGGCCCTCAGGGGTGATACGCAGTATTTT
CDR3 protein: CASSRGALRGDTQYF

clone size: NA
J gene: TRBJ1-1
V gene: TRBV5-1
D gene: NA
CDR3 DNA: TGCGCCAGCAGCTTGGTACGGGACACTGAAGCTTTCTTT
CDR3 protein: CASSLVRDTEAFF

clone size: NA
J gene: TRBJ1-1
V gene: TRBV27
D gene: NA
CDR3 DNA: TGTGCCAGCAGTTTGGGGGGGGGAACAACTGAAGCTTTCTTT
CDR3 protein: CASSLGGGTTEAFF

clone size: medium-sized
J gene: TRBJ1-3
V gene: TRBV6-1
D gene: NA
CDR3 DNA: TGTGCCAGCAGGTTACAGTACTCTGGAAACACCATATATTTT
CDR3 protein: CASRLQYSGNTIYF

clone size: NA
J gene: TRBJ2-3
V gene: TRBV7-2
D gene: NA
CDR3 DNA: TGTGCCAGCAGCTTATTACAGGGTAGGACAGATACGCAGTATTTT
CDR3 protein: CASSLLQGRTDTQYF

clone size: once
J gene: TRBJ1-5
V gene: TRBV19
D gene: NA
CDR3 DNA: TGTGCCAGTAGGACCCGGGAGGGCAGGGGAGAATATCAGCCCCAGCATTTT
CDR3 protein: CASRTREGRGEYQPQHF

clone size: few
J gene: TRBJ1-5
V gene: TRBV2
D gene: TRBD1
CDR3 DNA: TGTGCCAGCAGGTCGGGACAGGGGATTAGCAATCAGCCCCAGCATTTT
CDR3 protein: CASRSGQGISNQPQHF

clone size: few
J gene: TRBJ1-2
V gene: TRBV24-1
D gene: NA
CDR3 DNA: TGTGCCACCAGTTCCGGGACCCCCTATTCCTATGGCTACACCTTC
CDR3 protein: CATSSGTPYSYGYTF

clone size: NA
J gene: TRBJ2-1
V gene: TRBV7-2
D gene: NA
CDR3 DNA: TGTGCCAGCAGCTTATGGAATGAGCAGTTCTTC
CDR3 protein: CASSLWNEQFF

clone size: NA
J gene: TRBJ2-5
V gene: TRBV20-1
D gene: NA
CDR3 DNA: TGCAGTGCCCTCTGGAGGGGTCAAGAGACCCAGTACTTC
CDR3 protein: CSALWRGQETQYF

clone size: NA
J gene: TRBJ2-7
V gene: TRBV7-6
D gene: NA
CDR3 DNA: TGTGCCAGCAGCAGGGGACTGCCCTACGAGCAGTACTTC
CDR3 protein: CASSRGLPYEQYF

clone size: NA
J gene: TRBJ2-7
V gene: TRBV7-2
D gene: NA
CDR3 DNA: TGTGCCAGCAGCTTATCCCTACTAGTTCTTAACGAGCAGTACTTC
CDR3 protein: CASSLSLLVLNEQYF

clone size: few
J gene: TRBJ1-6
V gene: TRBV6-2/TRBV6-3
D gene: NA
CDR3 DNA: TGTGCCAGCAGTTACTCGATAAGCAGGGGCTATAATTCACCCCTCCACTTT
CDR3 protein: CASSYSISRGYNSPLHF

clone size: NA
J gene: TRBJ1-5
V gene: TRBV19
D gene: NA
CDR3 DNA: TGTGCCAGTAGTATTGGGGCAGGCGGCAATCAGCCCCAGCATTTT
CDR3 protein: CASSIGAGGNQPQHF

clone size: NA
J gene: TRBJ2-3
V gene: TRBV10-2
D gene: NA
CDR3 DNA: TGCGCCAGCGGCATGGAGGGAGGCACAGATACGCAGTATTTT
CDR3 protein: CASGMEGGTDTQYF

clone size: large
J gene: TRBJ2-7
V gene: TRBV2
D gene: NA
CDR3 DNA: TGTGCCAGCAGTGAAAATTCGGACGGTTACGAGCAGTACTTC
CDR3 protein: CASSENSDGYEQYF

clone size: NA
J gene: TRBJ2-7
V gene: TRBV28
D gene: TRBD1
CDR3 DNA: TGTGCCAGCAGTTTAGAGGGACAGGTTTACGAGCAGTACTTC
CDR3 protein: CASSLEGQVYEQYF

clone size: large
J gene: TRBJ2-4
V gene: TRBV7-8
D gene: TRBD1
CDR3 DNA: TGTGCCAGCAGCGCTGGGACAGAAAACATTCAGTACTTC
CDR3 protein: CASSAGTENIQYF

clone size: NA
J gene: TRBJ2-2
V gene: TRBV20-1
D gene: NA
CDR3 DNA: TGCAGTGCTAGACGGGGGAGCATCGGCACCGGGGAGCTGTTTTTT
CDR3 protein: CSARRGSIGTGELFF

clone size: NA
J gene: TRBJ1-5
V gene: TRBV2
D gene: NA
CDR3 DNA: TGTGCCAGCAGCTACAACTGGGGTTGGAATCAGCCCCAGCATTTT
CDR3 protein: CASSYNWGWNQPQHF

clone size: NA
J gene: TRBJ1-5
V gene: TRBV19
D gene: NA
CDR3 DNA: TGTGCCAGTACTCTGAGGAGGGTGGGGCTTAATCAGCCCCAGCATTTT
CDR3 protein: CASTLRRVGLNQPQHF

clone size: NA
J gene: TRBJ2-2
V gene: TRBV20-1
D gene: NA
CDR3 DNA: TGCAGTGCTAGAAGTGCCCTCACCGGGGAGCTGTTTTTT
CDR3 protein: CSARSALTGELFF